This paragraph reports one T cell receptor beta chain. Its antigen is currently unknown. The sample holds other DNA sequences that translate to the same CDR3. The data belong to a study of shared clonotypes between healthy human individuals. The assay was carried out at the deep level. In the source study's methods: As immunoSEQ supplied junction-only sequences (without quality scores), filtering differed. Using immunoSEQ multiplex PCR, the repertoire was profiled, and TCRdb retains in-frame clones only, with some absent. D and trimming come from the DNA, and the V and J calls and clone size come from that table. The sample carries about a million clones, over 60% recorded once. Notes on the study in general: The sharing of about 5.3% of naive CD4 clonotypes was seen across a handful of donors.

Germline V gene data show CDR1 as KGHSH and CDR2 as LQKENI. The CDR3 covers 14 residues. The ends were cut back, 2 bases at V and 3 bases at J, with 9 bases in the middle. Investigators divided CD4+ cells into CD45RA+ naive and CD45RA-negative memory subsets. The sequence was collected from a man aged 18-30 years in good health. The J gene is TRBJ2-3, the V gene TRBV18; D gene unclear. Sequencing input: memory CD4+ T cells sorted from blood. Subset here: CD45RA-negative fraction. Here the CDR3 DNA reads TGTGCCAGCTCACCAAACAGCCCGACAGATACGCAGTATTTT. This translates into CASSPNSPTDTQYF.